This T cell receptor beta chain was identified in a study of T cell responses to AZD1222 COVID-19 vaccine. Assay used: immunoSEQ multiplex PCR; TCRdb lists only in-frame clones, some missing. The table has some 120,000 clones, roughly 92% seen once; the top ten hold roughly 1.5%. Whether given at about 4 or about 12 weeks, second doses were pooled. This CDR3 has 16 amino acids. Germline lookup yields CDR1 SGHAT and CDR2 FQNNGV. Trimming took off 1 base at V and 1 base at J, with 14 bases between the two ends. Concerning this clone itself: Its antigen is as yet unknown.

Study observations and caveats: Nearly half of spike-specific TCRs reportedly target variant regions that are unmutated in the B.1.351 and B.1.1.7 variants. Spike as a whole was targeted by vaccine-associated CD4 TCRs, dominant at 160-218 and 743-854.

The sequencing used peripheral blood, collected 28 days after the second AZD1222 dose. The V and J genes are TRBV11-2 and TRBJ2-7; D ambiguous. The receptor comes from an adult who received the AZD1222 COVID-19 vaccine. The CDR3 region is CASSLGRGLRSYEQYF. The CDR3 nucleotides are TGTGCCAGCAGCTTAGGTCGTGGCCTGAGATCCTACGAGCAGTACTTC.